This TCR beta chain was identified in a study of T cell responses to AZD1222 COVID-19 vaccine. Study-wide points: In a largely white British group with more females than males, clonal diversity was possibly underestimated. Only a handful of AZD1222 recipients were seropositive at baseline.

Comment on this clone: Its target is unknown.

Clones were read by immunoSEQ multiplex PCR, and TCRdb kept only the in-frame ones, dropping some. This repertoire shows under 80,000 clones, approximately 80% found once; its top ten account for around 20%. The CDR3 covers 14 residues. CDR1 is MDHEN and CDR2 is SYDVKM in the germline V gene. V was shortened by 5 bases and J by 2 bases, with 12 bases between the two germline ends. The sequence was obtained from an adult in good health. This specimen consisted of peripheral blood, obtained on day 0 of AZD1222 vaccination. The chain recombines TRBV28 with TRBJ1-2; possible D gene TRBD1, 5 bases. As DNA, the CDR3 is TGTGCCAGCAGTCCAGGGCCAGGGAACTATGGCTACACCTTC. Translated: CASSPGPGNYGYTF.